What follows describes a single T cell receptor beta chain. Its cognate antigen is unknown. The CDR3 runs to 15 residues. CDR1 and CDR2 from the germline V gene are SNHLY and FYNNEI. This sample is part of a study of CXCR3-negative and CXCR3-positive naive CD8 T cells. Findings and limits, study-wide: Each naive subset displayed comparably high diversity, whereas memory CD8+ cells displayed much lower diversity.

Carrying UMI labels, the TRB cDNA libraries were prepared through 5' RACE. TCRdb re-called the 5' RACE reads and gives one entry per CDR3 protein, without DNA. Its table lists 100,000 to 150,000 distinct CDR3 sequences. The clonotype comes from a human donor in good health. Some clones in this sample may be carry-over from other donors' samples. This chain joins TRBV2 and TRBJ2-2; without DNA, the TCRdb call of TRBD1 cannot be checked. The sample comprised naive CXCR3- CD8+ T cells from blood. Documented subset: CD45RO-CCR7+CD27+CD95- naive CD8+ T cells lacking CXCR3 (TNR3-). CDR3 loop: CATSGGQQNTGELFF.